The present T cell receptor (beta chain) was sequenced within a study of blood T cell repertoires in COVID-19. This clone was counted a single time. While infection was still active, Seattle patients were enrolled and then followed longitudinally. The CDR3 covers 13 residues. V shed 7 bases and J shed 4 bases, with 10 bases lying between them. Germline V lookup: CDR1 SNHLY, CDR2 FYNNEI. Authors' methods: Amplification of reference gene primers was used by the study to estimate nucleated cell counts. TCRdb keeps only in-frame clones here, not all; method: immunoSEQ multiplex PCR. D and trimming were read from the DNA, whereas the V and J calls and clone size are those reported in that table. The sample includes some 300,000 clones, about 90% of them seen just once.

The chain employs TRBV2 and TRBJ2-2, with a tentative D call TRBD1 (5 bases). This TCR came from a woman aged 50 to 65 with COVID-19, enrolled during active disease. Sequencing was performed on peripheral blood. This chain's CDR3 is CASIGDVTGELFF. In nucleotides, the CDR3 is TGTGCCAGCATAGGGGATGTCACCGGGGAGCTGTTTTTT.